This T cell receptor (beta chain) originates from a study of OX40 agonist ivuxolimab in advanced cancers. Study-wide context: An anti-OX40 (CD134) antibody with agonistic activity, ivuxolimab, was administered to patients. Partial responses occurred in Three dose-escalation patients, one with hepatocellular carcinoma and two with cutaneous melanoma. Study findings and constraints: Both blood CD4+ and CD8+ T cells showed clonal growth by week 6 at 0.1 to 3.0 mg/kg.

The CDR3 is 14 residues long. From germline, CDR1 is SQVTM and CDR2 ANQGSEA. Trimming removed 4 bases from V and 0 bases from J; junction bases left unmatched: 4. The data were produced by immunoSEQ multiplex PCR, yet TCRdb's version contains in-frame clones alone and is incomplete. The data hold 14,000 to 15,000 clones, with 80% observed a single time. This clone was recorded once. Antigen unknown. No patient had autoimmune disease or received systemic immunosuppression. The source is an adult with an advanced solid tumor such as melanoma, head and neck, liver or kidney cancer. This material consisted of CD4+ or CD8+ T cells sorted from blood, taken in a trial of the OX40 agonist ivuxolimab. The chain employs TRBV29-1 and TRBJ2-7; TRBD2 aligns across 9 bases. CDR3 bases: TGCAGCGTTGTGGATAGCGGGAGCTCCTACGAGCAGTACTTC. Translation: CSVVDSGSSYEQYF.